These 23 T cell receptor beta chains originate from one sample sequenced in a study of cytomegalovirus exposure and HLA in healthy donors. The PCR used 60 Vbeta and 13 Jbeta primers. Some clones are missing from TCRdb's copy, which holds only in-frame ones; the method was immunoSEQ multiplex PCR. Of 150,000 to 200,000 clones listed, 76% are singletons. Sequencing input: PBMCs. All receptors come from a female donor in good health and CMV-seronegative.

In its sample, this clone was seen a few times. V and J are TRBV7-8 and TRBJ1-5; tentative D call: TRBD1 (6 bases). Germline V gene sequence: CDR1 SGHVS, CDR2 FQNEAQ. The CDR3 runs to 14 residues. The V and J ends lost 4 bases and 6 bases respectively, with 13 bases between them. The CDR3 bases are TGTGCCAGCAGCTCGTACAGGGTGGGTCAGCCCCAGCATTTT. Amino acid sequence: CASSSYRVGQPQHF.

J is TRBJ1-5 and V is TRBV4-3, with 10 bases aligning to TRBD1. This CDR3 has 14 amino acids. J was trimmed by 4 bases and V by 8 bases; bases with no gene match: 5. Looked up from germline, CDR1 is LGHNA and CDR2 is YSLEER. The CDR3 bases are TGCGCCAGCTCCCGGGACAGGGGAAATCAGCCCCAGCATTTT. This gives the protein CASSRDRGNQPQHF.

This clone was observed a handful of times. V is TRBV6-5 and J is TRBJ1-1; 7 bases are a match to TRBD1. Germline CDR1 and CDR2: MNHEY and SVGAGI. The CDR3 loop spans 16 amino acids. Trimming took 2 bases from V and 1 from J; bases not matched to a gene: 7. The CDR3 DNA sequence: TGTGCCAGCAGTTACCTTAGGACAGGAACGAACACTGAAGCTTTCTTT. Translated, it gives CASSYLRTGTNTEAFF.

The gene calls are TRBV10-3 and TRBJ1-1, with D unclear. CDR1 and CDR2 (germline): ENHRY, SYGVKD. This CDR3 comprises 14 residues. V gave up 2 bases and J gave up 3 bases, with 10 bases separating them. CDR3 residues: CAISERHMDTEAFF. Written as DNA, the CDR3 is TGTGCCATCAGTGAGCGTCACATGGACACTGAAGCTTTCTTT.

This sequence joins TRBV11-2 and TRBJ1-6; TRBD1 might be the D (5 bases). Per germline, CDR1 SGHAT and CDR2 FQNNGV. Trimming removed 10 bases from V and 8 bases from J, with 21 bases in between. The CDR3 consists of 15 residues. The CDR3, as DNA: TGTGCCACCCAGGGCGAAGGAGTGGTTGATTCACCCCTCCACTTT. Encoded protein: CATQGEGVVDSPLHF. Complete variable domain (other parts from reference TRBV11-2 and TRBJ1-6): EAGVAQSPRYKIIEKRQSVAFWCNPISGHATLYWYQQILGQGPKLLIQFQNNGVVDDSQLPKDRFSAERLKGVDSTLKIQPAKLEDSAVYLCATQGEGVVDSPLHFGNGTRLTVT.

V gene TRBV2 combines with J gene TRBJ1-2; D remains unclear. V was clipped by 0 bases and J by 6 bases, with 11 bases between them. This CDR3 has 14 residues. Germline assignment: CDR1 SNHLY and CDR2 FYNNEI. Here the CDR3 reads CASSEAGRADGYTF. CDR3 nucleotides: TGTGCCAGCAGTGAAGCGGGGAGGGCAGATGGCTACACCTTC.

This chain joins TRBV6-4 and TRBJ2-5, with 11 bases lining up with TRBD2. The DNA end lines up better with TRBJ2-7; the J call may be wrong. The germline gives CDR1 MRHNA, CDR2 SNTAGT. The CDR3 loop spans 17 amino acids. The CDR3 loop reads CASSDSILGTSGYEQYF. The CDR3 bases are TGTGCCAGCAGTGACTCGATACTCGGGACTAGCGGCTACGAGCAGTACTTC.

V is TRBV30 and J is TRBJ1-2; D gene ambiguous. CDR3 length equals 13 residues. Germline V gene lookup returns CDR1 GTSNPN and CDR2 SVGIG (reference sequence). Trimming took 4 bases from V and 4 from J, leaving 13 bases between them. The DNA of the CDR3 is TGTGCCTGGACCCTTCGCGGCCTCTATGGCTACACCTTC. Protein product: CAWTLRGLYGYTF.

V and J are TRBV5-4 and TRBJ2-1; 15 positions agree with TRBD2. The CDR3 contains 15 residues. CDR1 and CDR2 (germline): SGHNT, YYREEE (reference sequence). The V gene end was trimmed by 4 bases and the J gene end by 10 bases; junction bases not matched to a gene: 6. CDR3 in amino acids: CASSTGLAGGREQFF. Here the CDR3 DNA reads TGTGCCAGCAGCACCGGACTAGCGGGGGGGCGAGAGCAGTTCTTC.

J is TRBJ2-1 and V is TRBV6-1; 7 positions agree with TRBD2. Germline assignment: CDR1 MNHNS and CDR2 SASEGT. The length of the CDR3 is 16 residues. The V and J ends lost 2 bases and 0 bases, in that order; junction bases with no gene match: 4. CDR3 region: CASSESRGVSYNEQFF. The CDR3 DNA reads TGTGCCAGCAGTGAAAGCCGGGGGGTCTCCTACAATGAGCAGTTCTTC.

This chain links TRBV13 with TRBJ2-3, with 11 positions matching TRBD2. The CDR3 loop spans 24 amino acids. V lost 3 bases to trimming and J lost 6 bases; unmatched junction nucleotides: 32. Germline V lookup: CDR1 PRHDT, CDR2 FYEKMQ (reference sequence). This CDR3 reads CASSFSPGTSGYSSPWLQSDTQYF. The CDR3 DNA reads TGTGCCAGCAGCTTTTCCCCCGGGACTAGCGGCTACTCCTCTCCTTGGCTTCAGTCGGATACGCAGTATTTT.

This chain joins TRBV19 and TRBJ2-1; TRBD2 aligns across 7 bases. The CDR3 consists of 14 residues. Germline V gives CDR1 LNHDA, CDR2 SQIVND (reference sequence). The V gene end was trimmed by 3 bases and the J gene end by 3 bases; junction bases not matched to a gene: 2. The CDR3 is CASSMGGGYNEQFF. The CDR3 coding sequence is TGTGCCAGTAGTATGGGCGGGGGCTACAATGAGCAGTTCTTC.

The V and J genes are TRBV19 and TRBJ1-2; the D is unclear. The CDR3 loop spans 13 amino acids. Germline CDR1 reads LNHDA; CDR2 reads SQIVND (reference sequence). Trimming cost V 6 bases and J 0 bases, with 8 bases left between them. The DNA of the CDR3 is TGTGCCAGTAGGAGGGAGACTAACTATGGCTACACCTTC. Translated, it gives CASRRETNYGYTF.

This chain joins TRBV5-6 and TRBJ1-2; D gene uncertain. V was cut by 3 bases and J by 6 bases, with 18 bases left in between. Germline CDR1 and CDR2: SGHDT and YYEEEE. The CDR3 has 15 amino acids. The CDR3 loop reads CASSWMGRPGDGYTF. CDR3 DNA: TGTGCCAGCAGCTGGATGGGCAGACCTGGTGATGGCTACACCTTC.

The rearrangement joins TRBV18 to TRBJ1-2, with 7 bases that match TRBD1. CDR1 and CDR2 (germline): KGHSH, LQKENI. After removal of 2 bases from V and 2 bases from J, the junction contained 2 bases not matched to a gene. The CDR3 has 14 residues. The CDR3 is CASSPGTENYGYTF. The DNA for the CDR3 is TGTGCCAGCTCACCAGGGACAGAGAACTATGGCTACACCTTC.

The genes are TRBV5-1 and TRBJ1-1; TRBD1 matches 8 bases. The V and J ends lost 4 bases and 6 bases, in that order; junction bases with no gene match: 11. CDR1 and CDR2 from the germline V gene are SGHRS and YFSETQ. This CDR3 is 15 amino acids long. The CDR3 bases are TGCGCCAGCAGCGGGCGCCGACAGGGGACCCCTGAAGCTTTCTTT. It yields the protein CASSGRRQGTPEAFF.

This rearrangement joins TRBV6-5 to TRBJ1-6; tentatively, D is TRBD1 (6 bases). CDR1 MNHEY and CDR2 SVGAGI come from the germline V gene. This CDR3 has 15 residues. V shed 11 bases and J shed 6 bases, with 20 bases lying between them. The CDR3 is CAARYRAAGNSPLHF. CDR3 sequence (DNA): TGTGCCGCTAGATACAGGGCGGCGGGTAATTCACCCCTCCACTTT.

This clone occurred once. This chain connects TRBV7-2 to TRBJ2-5; perhaps TRBD2 as D (6 bases). CDR1 is SGHTA and CDR2 is FQGNSA in the germline V gene. Trimming removed 0 bases at V and 5 bases at J, with 16 bases between. This CDR3 comprises 16 residues. CDR3 DNA sequence: TGTGCCAGCAGCTTAGCGGGATCCAGAGGAGGGGAGACCCAGTACTTC. This gives the protein CASSLAGSRGGETQYF. The whole variable domain, remainder taken from reference TRBV7-2 and TRBJ2-5, is GAGVSQSPSNKVTEKGKDVELRCDPISGHTALYWYRQSLGQGLEFLIYFQGNSAPDKSGLPSDRFSAERTGGSVSTLTIQRTQQEDSAVYLCASSLAGSRGGETQYFGPGTRLLVL.

A word on this clone: Germline and junction disagree at one end, which may indicate a read error. CDR3 DNA sequence: TGTGCCAGTAGAGTTAAAGCGGGGGCCAACGGCCTGACTTTC. It yields the protein CASRVKAGANGLTF. This sequence joins TRBV19 and TRBJ2-6; 8 bases are a match to TRBD2. Germline V gives CDR1 LNHDA, CDR2 SQIVND (reference sequence). There are 14 residues in the CDR3.

This sequence joins TRBV28 and TRBJ1-1; 9 bases match TRBD1. Germline V gene sequence: CDR1 MDHEN, CDR2 SYDVKM. Losses at the gene ends were 3 bases for V and 4 bases for J; bases not matched to a gene: 9. This CDR3 region has 16 residues. The CDR3 here is CASSFPNRGLSTEAFF. The CDR3 DNA sequence: TGTGCCAGCAGTTTCCCCAACAGGGGGCTGAGCACTGAAGCTTTCTTT.

CDR3 sequence reads: CASSEFALRAGNEQFF. In nucleotides, the CDR3 is TGTGCCAGCAGTGAATTCGCCCTTAGGGCGGGGAATGAGCAGTTCTTC. The rearrangement links TRBV6-1 to TRBJ2-1; weak D call: TRBD2 (6 bases). The CDR3 has 16 residues. Germline CDR1 MNHNS, CDR2 SASEGT. With 2 bases removed from V and 7 bases from J, the gap between germline ends came to 18 bases.

The genes are TRBV18 and TRBJ2-3; tentative D call: TRBD1 (6 bases). CDR3 length: 16 amino acids. Trimming left V 4 bases short and J 0 bases short, with 14 bases between. Germline CDR1 KGHSH, CDR2 LQKENI. The CDR3 region has the DNA TGTGCCAGCTCACACCCGGGACACTCTAGCACAGATACGCAGTATTTT. Protein: CASSHPGHSSTDTQYF.

This clone was counted a few times. The gene calls are TRBV14 and TRBJ2-5, with 11 positions matching TRBD2. The end of the DNA is better explained by TRBJ2-7, so the J call may be wrong. The CDR3 runs to 22 residues. Germline V lookup: CDR1 SGHDN, CDR2 FVKESK. CDR3 DNA sequence: TGTGCCAGCAGCCAATCCCACCAGGCTTGGATCCTTAGCGGGAGGGCAATCAACGAGCAGTACTTC. As protein: CASSQSHQAWILSGRAINEQYF.